The 10 T cell receptor beta chains listed next were all sequenced from one sample in a study of molecular identifiers for immune sequencing clone quantification. From the PCR reads, TCRdb called clonotypes with MiXCR, one entry per CDR3 protein. The sample gives 100,000 or so distinct CDR3 sequences, 36% of which show up once; 4% to 5% is in the top ten. Sequencing was performed on naive CD8+ T cells from blood, with Jurkat cell RNA spiked in. The sample's subset: FACS-sorted CD8+CD4-CCR7+CD45RA+ naive T cells. Receptor source: a human donor in good health. Some libraries in this study had Jurkat cell RNA spiked in.

This chain connects TRBV6-5 to TRBJ1-3; the D is unclear. Trimming removed 6 bases from V and 8 bases from J, with 8 bases in between. Germline V gives CDR1 MNHEY, CDR2 SVGAGI. This CDR3 comprises 11 residues. The CDR3 DNA is TGTGCCAGCAGATACGGGTACACCATATATTTT. Translation gives CASRYGYTIYF.

The chain links TRBV20-1 to TRBJ2-5, with D perhaps given as TRBD1 or TRBD2 (7 bases each). Germline V gene data show CDR1 as DFQATT and CDR2 as SNEGSKA (reference sequence). V was clipped by 3 bases and J by 3 bases, with 11 bases between them. The CDR3 consists of 13 residues. CDR3 DNA sequence: TGCAGTGCTAGGGGGGGGACAGAAGAGACCCAGTACTTC. This encodes CSARGGTEETQYF.

The sample holds a few counts of this clonotype. This chain links TRBV6-6 with TRBJ2-1, with D possibly TRBD1 on 6 matching bases. Trimming pared 6 bases from V and 1 base from J, leaving 13 bases between. Germline V gene data show CDR1 as MNHNY and CDR2 as SVGAGI (reference sequence). CDR3 length equals 15 residues. CDR3 nucleotide sequence: TGTGCCAGCAGCCCCCGACAGGCATCCTACAATGAGCAGTTCTTC. Protein product: CASSPRQASYNEQFF.

To note about this clonotype: A much larger clone differs from this one at a single base, so this may be a read error. The chain joins TRBV20-1 to TRBJ1-1, with D unresolved. This CDR3 has 10 amino acids. CDR1 is DFQATT and CDR2 is SNEGSKA in the germline V gene (reference sequence). The CDR3 reads CRALNTEAFF. CDR3 in DNA: TGCAGAGCCTTGAACACTGAAGCTTTCTTT.

The chain combines TRBV19 with TRBJ1-1; D is ambiguous. CDR1 and CDR2 from the germline V gene are LNHDA and SQIVND (reference sequence). The CDR3 is 13 residues long. V was pared by 7 bases and J by 0 bases, with 9 bases between. The DNA of the CDR3 is TGTGCCAGTACCATGAGGGTGAACACTGAAGCTTTCTTT. It translates to CASTMRVNTEAFF.

The genes are TRBV12-3 or TRBV12-4 and TRBJ2-5; TRBD1 or TRBD2 may be the D gene (5 bases each). CDR3 length: 14 residues. Between the trimmed V and J ends, which lost 5 bases and 5 bases, there was a span of 15 bases. The DNA of the CDR3 is TGTGCCAGCAGTGAATTGGGACCCACCGAGACCCAGTACTTC. As protein: CASSELGPTETQYF.

V usage is TRBV6-2 or TRBV6-3 and J usage is TRBJ2-5; no reliable D call. This CDR3 is 13 amino acids long. V lost 6 bases and J lost 2, with 10 bases in between. Germline CDR1 MNHEY, CDR2 SVGEGT. CDR3 in amino acids: CASSPVGQETQYF. As DNA, the CDR3 is TGTGCCAGCAGCCCCGTGGGGCAAGAGACCCAGTACTTC.

This clonotype showed up just a few times. V usage is TRBV7-6 and J usage is TRBJ2-2, with D unresolved. The germline gives CDR1 SGHVS, CDR2 FNYEAQ. V lost 5 bases and J lost 4, with 8 bases in between. The CDR3 is made up of 13 amino acids. This CDR3 is CASSPTTTGELFF. CDR3 DNA sequence: TGTGCCAGCAGCCCAACAACCACCGGGGAGCTGTTTTTT.

The count of this clonotype is one. This clone may be a read error of a much larger clone one base away. The chain carries TRBV2 and TRBJ2-3; TRBD2 agrees at 10 bases. Looked up from germline, CDR1 is SNHLY and CDR2 is FYNNEI. The CDR3 runs to 19 residues. Trimming removed 3 bases from V and 4 bases from J; junction bases left unmatched: 16. The CDR3 sequence is CASSDGAAAGLAGADTQYF. The CDR3 DNA reads TGTGCCAGCAGTGATGGGGCAGCTGCGGGGCTAGCGGGAGCAGATACGCAGTATTTT.

This clonotype was found many times. The rearrangement links TRBV7-8 to TRBJ1-5; 9 nucleotides line up with TRBD1. Germline-derived CDR1 and CDR2 are SGHVS and FQNEAQ. CDR3 length equals 14 residues. V shed 5 bases and J 6 bases; nucleotides not matched to a gene: 5. CDR3 region: CASSNGQGTQPQHF. The CDR3 nucleotides are TGTGCCAGCAGCAATGGACAGGGGACTCAGCCCCAGCATTTT.